These T cell receptor beta chains were read from a single sample in a study of radiotherapy plus CTLA-4 blockade in lung cancer. Sequencing used immunoSEQ multiplex PCR; TCRdb keeps in-frame clones, though not all of them. The repertoire includes approximately 85,000 clones, about 85% of them detected once, and just over 14% sits in the top ten. The input for sequencing was peripheral blood, taken from a patient treated with radiotherapy plus ipilimumab. The source is a human donor with non-small cell lung cancer that progressed on radiotherapy plus ipilimumab. The CDR3 runs from the conserved cysteine through the conserved F or W. The D gene is left open where the match is weak. A row's size may be missing; if present it is once, few, many or a size class.

J: TRBJ1-5; V: TRBV19; D: NA; size: NA; DNA: TGTGCCAGTAAAGTCGACACTACGGGAGGGCAGCCCCAGCATTTT; CDR3: CASKVDTTGGQPQHF
J: TRBJ1-6; V: TRBV28; D: NA; size: NA; DNA: TGTGCCAGCAGCCGAAACATTTTGAATTCACCCCTCCACTTT; CDR3: CASSRNILNSPLHF
J: TRBJ2-5; V: TRBV7-9; D: NA; size: NA; DNA: TGTGCCAGCAGCCCTCCAGGTTCAGGCCTGGAGTACTTC; CDR3: CASSPPGSGLEYF
J: TRBJ1-3; V: TRBV4-3; D: NA; size: NA; DNA: TGCGCCAGCAGCCAAGATAATGGAAACACCATATATTTT; CDR3: CASSQDNGNTIYF
J: TRBJ2-1; V: TRBV2; D: TRBD2; size: NA; DNA: TGTGCCAGCAGTGAAGCTAGCGGGAGGGGAAGGCAGTTCTTC; CDR3: CASSEASGRGRQFF
J: TRBJ1-1; V: TRBV28; D: TRBD1; size: NA; DNA: TGTGCCAGCAGTTTAGGGACAGATATGAACACTGAAGCTTTCTTT; CDR3: CASSLGTDMNTEAFF
J: TRBJ2-3; V: TRBV30; D: NA; size: once; DNA: TGTGCCTGGATGAGAGGAAGAACCAGTAGCACAGATACGCAGTATTTT; CDR3: CAWMRGRTSSTDTQYF
J: TRBJ1-4; V: TRBV15; D: NA; size: NA; DNA: TGTGCCACCAGCAGAGCGGGCAGGGGTGGTGAAAAACTGTTTTTT; CDR3: CATSRAGRGGEKLFF
J: TRBJ2-7; V: TRBV9; D: TRBD1; size: NA; DNA: TGTGCCAGCAGCCAGGGACAGGGGGTCTACGAGCAGTACTTC; CDR3: CASSQGQGVYEQYF
J: TRBJ2-2; V: TRBV27; D: NA; size: NA; DNA: TGTGCCAGCAGTTTTGGCGGGGCGGCGGCCGGGGAGCTGTTTTTT; CDR3: CASSFGGAAAGELFF
J: TRBJ1-2; V: TRBV4-3; D: NA; size: few; DNA: TGCGCCAGCAGCCAAGGGGTCTTCTATGGCTACACCTTC; CDR3: CASSQGVFYGYTF
J: TRBJ1-2; V: TRBV27; D: NA; size: NA; DNA: TGTGCCAGCAGCAGGGGTTTTGGCTACACCTTC; CDR3: CASSRGFGYTF
J: TRBJ1-2; V: TRBV2; D: NA; size: NA; DNA: TGTGCCAGCAGTGTAACGGGTACCCACTATGGCTACACCTTC; CDR3: CASSVTGTHYGYTF